This TCR beta chain was recovered during a study of blood T cells in healthy people across ages. Study-wide findings and caveats: Higher diversity and more naive CD4+ cells were features of long-lived donors, compared to aged donors.

A word on this clonotype: Its antigen is as yet unknown.

In germline, CDR1 is ENHRY, CDR2 SYGVKD. The CDR3 is made up of 14 amino acids. Trimming pared 4 bases from V and 5 bases from J, leaving 14 bases between. Through a sample-barcoded 5' primer and a J-beta primer mix, a second PCR was run for roughly 7 to 11 cycles. One entry per CDR3 protein, called by TCRdb with MiXCR from the 5' RACE reads. The sample lists roughly 700,000 distinct CDR3 sequences, about half occurring once. The origin of this receptor is a woman in her fifties or sixties in good health. This rearrangement joins TRBV10-3 to TRBJ1-1; a possible D gene is TRBD1 (5 bases). The sample consisted of blood. CDR3 region: CAISVGEGGTEAFF. The DNA of the CDR3 is TGTGCCATCAGTGTGGGGGAGGGTGGGACTGAAGCTTTCTTT.